This T cell receptor (beta chain) was recovered during a study of blood T cell repertoires in COVID-19 (dated by TCRdb to between 2020 and 2021). About the study as a whole: Samples covering the acute and convalescent phases of COVID-19 were provided by collaborators in the United States, Italy and Spain. The prospective study material was composed of cDNA or gDNA derived from T cells, B-cell-depleted T cells, or PBMCs. Subjects who had been exposed to COVID-19, were actively infected with it, or had recovered from it provided the deeply sampled blood TCRbeta repertoires that made up the dataset. The repertoires were released in a freely available public database intended as a resource for research on the immune response to SARS-CoV-2. Samples were obtained from the ongoing ImmuneRACE study (first 160 participants) and from some 1,200 subjects provided by 6 global collaborators. Sample metadata almost always included a de-identified subject ID, COVID-19 status, age in years and sex. HLA class I and class II types, where available, came from metadata supplied by the sample provider rather than from assay-based typing.

TCRbeta CDR3 regions were amplified from genomic DNA using the immunoSEQ Assay, a bias-controlled multiplex PCR. In the paper's pipeline: The number of nucleated cells in each sample was estimated by amplification of reference gene primers within the assay. To quantify the absolute abundance of each unique TCRbeta CDR3 rearrangement, sequence reads were collapsed and filtered. Productive Simpson clonality was computed per sample as the square root of Simpson's diversity index over productive rearrangements. What TCRdb holds here is the immuneACCESS table cut down to in-frame rearrangements. Part of the clones is not present; checked against another copy, under half of the missing clones reflect an unresolved V gene, and the others are unexplained. Clonal size and the V and J genes are those of that table, whereas D and trimming came from the DNA. The sample table lists more than 95,000 clones, approximately 68% of them with a count of one. Of the sample, approximately 2.1% is held by the ten largest clones.

Broader findings and caveats from the paper: The quantity of clinical and demographic metadata differed by source and by participant and was supplied without curation.

Collaborating institutions collected whole blood in K2EDTA tubes following their own protocols. For TCRbeta analysis, collaborator samples were shipped as frozen whole blood, as isolated PBMCs, or as DNA extracted from either sample type. This clone has only one observation. Its target antigen remains unknown. Base qualities are not provided; no much larger clone lies one nucleotide away. Material for sequencing was peripheral blood. The clonotype originates from a woman aged 70-85 years with acute or convalescent COVID-19.

The encoded CDR3 is CSVPRGSDQETQYF. In nucleotide form, the sequence is TGCAGCGTACCCAGGGGATCGGATCAAGAGACCCAGTACTTC. Rearrangement joined TRBV29-1 to TRBJ2-5; possibly the D gene is TRBD1, per 6 matching bases. Including the terminal cysteine and phenylalanine, the CDR3 comprises 14 residues. Just CDR3 DNA is preserved here, 42 bases in frame from base 1. CDR1 and CDR2 are read off the germline V gene as SQVTM and ANQGSEA. The V end loses 6 bases and the J end loses 2 bases, and a stretch of 16 bases separates them.